These 20 T cell receptor beta chains were all obtained from the same sample, sequenced in a study of blood T cell repertoires in COVID-19. Clones were read by immunoSEQ multiplex PCR, and TCRdb kept only the in-frame ones, dropping some. The sample holds around 150,000 clones, around four fifths seen once. Sequenced input: PBMCs or T cells enriched from blood (not recorded which). These receptors all stem from a woman between 40 and 55 years old who had recovered from COVID-19.

The gene calls are TRBV29-1 and TRBJ1-5, with a possible D match to TRBD1 (5 bases). The germline V and J ends were trimmed by 7 bases and 2 bases, with 18 bases remaining between them. This CDR3 spans 15 amino acids. Per germline, CDR1 SQVTM and CDR2 ANQGSEA. This CDR3 reads CSAGEGQLGNQPQHF. The CDR3 DNA sequence: TGCAGCGCGGGGGAGGGGCAGTTGGGCAATCAGCCCCAGCATTTT.

V gene TRBV13 combines with J gene TRBJ2-1; a possible D gene is TRBD2 (6 bases). The ends were cut back, 1 base at V and 3 bases at J, with 10 bases in the middle. The V gene's germline CDR1 is PRHDT and CDR2 FYEKMQ (reference sequence). This CDR3 contains 15 residues. Here the CDR3 reads CASSLAGANYNEQFF. The CDR3 DNA reads TGTGCCAGCAGCTTAGCGGGAGCTAACTACAATGAGCAGTTCTTC.

The V gene is TRBV13, the J gene TRBJ1-6; a possible D gene is TRBD1 (5 bases). The V and J ends lost 0 bases and 18 bases respectively, with 15 bases between them. The germline V gene has CDR1 PRHDT and CDR2 FYEKMQ (reference sequence). The CDR3 loop spans 13 amino acids. In nucleotides, the CDR3 is TGTGCCAGCAGCTTAGGCCTTGGAGGGGACCACCACTTT. Translating it yields CASSLGLGGDHHF.

The V gene is TRBV6-5, the J gene TRBJ2-1; TRBD1 aligns across 9 bases. After removal of 8 bases from V and 1 base from J, the junction contained 6 bases not matched to a gene. Germline CDR1 and CDR2: MNHEY and SVGAGI. This CDR3 has 15 residues. CDR3 loop: CASGGQGGSYNEQFF. The CDR3, as DNA: TGTGCCAGCGGGGGACAGGGAGGATCCTACAATGAGCAGTTCTTC.

This chain joins TRBV7-2 and TRBJ1-1, with D unclear. Germline V gene sequence: CDR1 SGHTA, CDR2 FQGNSA. CDR3 length equals 13 residues. The V and J ends lost 2 bases and 7 bases respectively, with 11 bases between them. Here the CDR3 DNA reads TGTGCCAGCAGCTTATCCCGCCCAGGTGAAGCTTTCTTT. Its translation: CASSLSRPGEAFF.

The chain carries TRBV10-3 and TRBJ2-1; 8 bases are a match to TRBD1. Trimming removed 6 bases from V and 6 bases from J; junction bases left unmatched: 16. CDR1 and CDR2 from the germline V gene are ENHRY and SYGVKD. CDR3 length: 17 residues. The DNA for the CDR3 is TGTGCCATCAGCCAAAGGACAGGGAACGTGGTCCCCAATGAGCAGTTCTTC. This codes for CAISQRTGNVVPNEQFF.

This clone showed up just a few times. V usage is TRBV14 and J usage is TRBJ2-1, with 8 bases identical to TRBD2. Trimming took 4 bases from V and 3 from J; bases not matched to a gene: 5. CDR1 and CDR2 from the germline V gene are SGHDN and FVKESK. CDR3 length: 15 residues. The chain's CDR3 is CASSRRLANYNEQFF. CDR3 DNA: TGTGCCAGCAGCCGCAGACTAGCGAACTACAATGAGCAGTTCTTC.

The chain joins TRBV5-4 to TRBJ1-2, with D perhaps matching TRBD1 (5 bases). The CDR3 length is 14 residues. Germline-derived CDR1 and CDR2 are SGHNT and YYREEE (reference sequence). The V and J ends lost 0 bases and 5 bases respectively, with 11 bases between them. For the CDR3, the DNA is TGTGCCAGCAGCTTGGGGGGCAGTTCGTATGGCTACACCTTC. Its protein is CASSLGGSSYGYTF.

As to this clone: Other DNA sequences in this specimen translate into the identical CDR3. This chain uses TRBV29-1 with TRBJ2-3; the D gene is possibly TRBD2 (7 bases). Germline V gives CDR1 SQVTM, CDR2 ANQGSEA. The CDR3 is 12 amino acids. The V end lost 6 bases, the J end lost 5 bases, and 12 bases lay between the germline ends. The CDR3 reads CSVPRGGDTQYF. CDR3 in DNA: TGCAGCGTGCCGAGGGGGGGAGATACGCAGTATTTT.

The chain couples TRBV29-1 to TRBJ1-1; 8 bases are shared with TRBD1. The length of the CDR3 is 13 residues. Losses at the gene ends were 7 bases for V and 3 bases for J; bases not matched to a gene: 7. The germline gives CDR1 SQVTM, CDR2 ANQGSEA. This chain's CDR3 is CSALQGGYTEAFF. The CDR3 coding sequence is TGCAGCGCACTACAGGGGGGGTACACTGAAGCTTTCTTT.

V is TRBV6-5 and J is TRBJ2-7, with D perhaps matching TRBD1 (5 bases). The ends were cut back, 4 bases at V and 2 bases at J, with 6 bases in the middle. Germline CDR1 reads MNHEY; CDR2 reads SVGAGI. The CDR3 is 12 amino acids. This chain's CDR3 is CASSSDTYEQYF. Here the CDR3 DNA reads TGTGCCAGCAGTTCGGACACCTACGAGCAGTACTTC.

This chain connects TRBV30 to TRBJ2-7; 9 bases agree with TRBD1. Germline V CDR1 and CDR2: GTSNPN, SVGIG (reference sequence). This CDR3 is 17 amino acids long. Germline trimming cut 1 base from V and 4 bases from J; bases unmatched to any gene: 14. CDR3 residues: CAWSGRNRDRVIYEQYF. Here the CDR3 DNA reads TGTGCCTGGAGTGGAAGAAATCGGGACAGGGTTATATACGAGCAGTACTTC.

The chain recombines TRBV5-5 with TRBJ1-4; 8 nucleotides line up with TRBD1. The CDR3 contains 15 residues. Germline V gene sequence: CDR1 SGHKS, CDR2 YYEKEE (reference sequence). V was pared by 3 bases and J by 4 bases, with 5 bases of the junction left unmatched. CDR3 sequence: CASSSTTGDNEKLFF. The CDR3 DNA sequence: TGTGCCAGCAGCTCCACGACAGGGGATAATGAAAAACTGTTTTTT.

The V and J genes are TRBV7-6 and TRBJ1-2, with D maybe TRBD1 (5 bases). Trimming took off 0 bases at V and 4 bases at J, with 21 bases between the two ends. CDR3 length: 18 residues. Germline V gene data show CDR1 as SGHVS and CDR2 as FNYEAQ. The CDR3 DNA follows: TGTGCCAGCAGCTTAGCCCCGGGGAGGGGCCGACCATCCTATGGCTACACCTTC. It specifies CASSLAPGRGRPSYGYTF.

In its sample, this clone was seen once. CDR3 loop: CATSRDRGSSGNTIYF. CDR3 DNA sequence: TGTGCCACCAGCAGAGACAGGGGGAGCTCTGGAAACACCATATATTTT. This chain links TRBV15 with TRBJ1-3; 7 bases match TRBD1. J gave up 0 bases and V 0 bases, and 2 bases lay outside the gene matches. Germline V gene data show CDR1 as LNHNV and CDR2 as YYDKDF (reference sequence). This CDR3 region has 16 residues.

The rearrangement links TRBV5-1 to TRBJ1-1; D possibly corresponds to TRBD1 (6 bases). The V end lost 0 bases, the J end lost 3 bases, and 12 bases lay between the germline ends. The CDR3 consists of 15 residues. Per the germline V gene, CDR1 is SGHRS and CDR2 is YFSETQ. This chain's CDR3 is CASSLDLGGDTEAFF. The CDR3 nucleotides are TGCGCCAGCAGCTTGGATCTAGGGGGAGACACTGAAGCTTTCTTT.

CDR3 bases: TGTGCCAGTAGTATTGGCCAGGGAAGGGGTGAAAAACTGTTTTTT. As protein: CASSIGQGRGEKLFF. The gene calls are TRBV19 and TRBJ1-4; TRBD1 might be the D (5 bases). V was cut by 3 bases and J by 7 bases, with 15 bases left in between. The CDR3 consists of 15 residues. From germline, CDR1 is LNHDA and CDR2 SQIVND (reference sequence). The full variable domain, rest sourced from reference TRBV19 and TRBJ1-4, is DGGITQSPKYLFRKEGQNVTLSCEQNLNHDAMYWYRQDPGQGLRLIYYSQIVNDFQKGDIAEGYSVSREKKESFPLTVTSAQKNPTAFYLCASSIGQGRGEKLFFGSGTQLSVL.

The chain uses TRBV19 and TRBJ2-5; 7 nucleotides line up with TRBD1. Germline V gene data show CDR1 as LNHDA and CDR2 as SQIVND (reference sequence). V dropped 5 bases and J dropped 2; count of bases not matched to a gene: 17. The CDR3 totals 18 residues. The CDR3 region has the DNA TGTGCCAGTAGTCAAGACAGGGAGCTTCCTCTTCCTCAAGAGACCCAGTACTTC. As protein: CASSQDRELPLPQETQYF.

The genes are TRBV25-1 and TRBJ1-5; possible D gene TRBD1, 5 bases. Trimming removed 3 bases at V and 5 bases at J, with 11 bases between. Germline CDR1 reads MGHDK; CDR2 reads SYGVNS. CDR3 length: 14 amino acids. The CDR3 region has the DNA TGTGCCAGCAGTGAGGGGGGGGAGCATCAGCCCCAGCATTTT. Residues: CASSEGGEHQPQHF.

This chain uses TRBV19 with TRBJ1-1, with D perhaps TRBD1 (6 bases). The CDR3 has 14 residues. CDR1 is LNHDA and CDR2 is SQIVND in the germline V gene (reference sequence). The V end lost 3 bases, the J end lost 0 bases, and 8 bases lay between the germline ends. CDR3 residues: CASSIGQLNTEAFF. The CDR3 bases are TGTGCCAGTAGTATTGGACAGCTGAACACTGAAGCTTTCTTT. Combining the CDR3 with reference TRBV19 and TRBJ1-1 gives the whole variable domain DGGITQSPKYLFRKEGQNVTLSCEQNLNHDAMYWYRQDPGQGLRLIYYSQIVNDFQKGDIAEGYSVSREKKESFPLTVTSAQKNPTAFYLCASSIGQLNTEAFFGQGTRLTVV.